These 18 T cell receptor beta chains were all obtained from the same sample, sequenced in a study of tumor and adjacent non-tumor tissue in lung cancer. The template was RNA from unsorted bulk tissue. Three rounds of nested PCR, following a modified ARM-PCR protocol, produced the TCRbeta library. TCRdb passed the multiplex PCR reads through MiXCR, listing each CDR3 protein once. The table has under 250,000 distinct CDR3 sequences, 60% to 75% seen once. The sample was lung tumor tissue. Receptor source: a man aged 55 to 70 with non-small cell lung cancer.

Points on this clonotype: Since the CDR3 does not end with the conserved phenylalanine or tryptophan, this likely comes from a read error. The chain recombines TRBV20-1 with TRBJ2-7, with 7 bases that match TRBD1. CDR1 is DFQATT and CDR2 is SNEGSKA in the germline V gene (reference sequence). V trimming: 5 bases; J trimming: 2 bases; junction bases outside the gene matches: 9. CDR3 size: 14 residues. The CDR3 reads CSASSDRYPYEQYL. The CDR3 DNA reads TGCAGTGCTTCCTCGGACAGGTACCCCTACGAGCAGTACTTA.

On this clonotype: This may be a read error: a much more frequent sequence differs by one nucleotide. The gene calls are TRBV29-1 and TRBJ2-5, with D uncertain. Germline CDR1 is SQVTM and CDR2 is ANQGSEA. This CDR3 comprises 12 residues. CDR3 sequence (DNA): TGCAGCCTGCAATCATTTACCGAGATCCAGTACTTC. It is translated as CSLQSFTEIQYF.

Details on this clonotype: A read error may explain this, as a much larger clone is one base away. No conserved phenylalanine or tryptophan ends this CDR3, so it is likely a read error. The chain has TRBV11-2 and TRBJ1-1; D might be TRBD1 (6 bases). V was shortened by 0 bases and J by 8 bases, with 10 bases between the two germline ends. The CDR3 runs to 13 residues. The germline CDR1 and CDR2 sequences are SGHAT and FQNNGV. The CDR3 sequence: CASSLDRDREAFL. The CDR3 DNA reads TGTGCCAGCAGCTTAGACCGCGACAGGGAAGCTTTCCTT.

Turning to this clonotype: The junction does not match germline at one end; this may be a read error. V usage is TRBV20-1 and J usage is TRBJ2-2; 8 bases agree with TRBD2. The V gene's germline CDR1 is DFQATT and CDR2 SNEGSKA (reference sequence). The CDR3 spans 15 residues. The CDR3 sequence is CRARAGDAFTGELFF. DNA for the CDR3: TGCAGAGCTAGAGCGGGGGATGCTTTCACCGGGGAGCTGTTTTTT.

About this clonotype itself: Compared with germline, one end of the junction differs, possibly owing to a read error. The CDR3 DNA is TGCAGTGCTATATCTCCTGGTAAAGAGACACAGTACTTC. Protein product: CSAISPGKETQYF. The chain links TRBV20-1 to TRBJ2-5; D is uncertain. The CDR3 totals 13 residues. Germline CDR1 and CDR2: DFQATT and SNEGSKA (reference sequence).

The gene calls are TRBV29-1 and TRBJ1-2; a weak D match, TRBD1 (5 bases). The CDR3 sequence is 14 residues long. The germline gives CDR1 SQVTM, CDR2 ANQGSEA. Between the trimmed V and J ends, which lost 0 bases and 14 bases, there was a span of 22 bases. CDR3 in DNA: TGCAGCGTTGAAGATTTGGGGTTAGGGGATGTCTATACCTTC. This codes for CSVEDLGLGDVYTF.

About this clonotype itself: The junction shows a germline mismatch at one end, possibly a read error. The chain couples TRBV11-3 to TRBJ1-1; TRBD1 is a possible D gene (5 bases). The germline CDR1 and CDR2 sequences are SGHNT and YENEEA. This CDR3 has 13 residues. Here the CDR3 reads CTSTGQPGTEAYF. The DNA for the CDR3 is TGTACCAGCACCGGGCAGCCGGGGACTGAAGCTTACTTT.

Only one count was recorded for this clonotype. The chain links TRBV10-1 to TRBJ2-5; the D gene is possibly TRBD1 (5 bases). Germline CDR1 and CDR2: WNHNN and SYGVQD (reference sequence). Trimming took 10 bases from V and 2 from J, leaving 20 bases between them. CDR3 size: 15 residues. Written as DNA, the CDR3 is TGCGCCACTAGAGACAGAAAGGGGAAACAAGAGACCCAGTACTTC. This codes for CATRDRKGKQETQYF.

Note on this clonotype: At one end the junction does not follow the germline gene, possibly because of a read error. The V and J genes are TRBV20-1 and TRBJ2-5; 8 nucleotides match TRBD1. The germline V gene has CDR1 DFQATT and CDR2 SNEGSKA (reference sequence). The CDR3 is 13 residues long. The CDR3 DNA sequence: TGCGGTGCCCCGGACAGGGTGAGAGAGACCCAGTATTTC. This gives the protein CGAPDRVRETQYF.

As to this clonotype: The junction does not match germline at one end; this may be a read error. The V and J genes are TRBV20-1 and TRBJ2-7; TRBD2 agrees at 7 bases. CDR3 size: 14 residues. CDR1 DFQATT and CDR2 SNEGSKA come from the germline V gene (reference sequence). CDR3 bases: TGCATTGCTAGCTCCCCCATCGGGAGGTATGATCAGTATTTC. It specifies CIASSPIGRYDQYF.

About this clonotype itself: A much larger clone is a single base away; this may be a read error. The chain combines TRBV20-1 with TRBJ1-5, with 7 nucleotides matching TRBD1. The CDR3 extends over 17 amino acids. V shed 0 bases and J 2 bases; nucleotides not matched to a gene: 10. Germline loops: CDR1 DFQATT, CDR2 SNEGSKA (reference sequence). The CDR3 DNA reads TGCAGTGCTAGAGAGACAGGGAAGAGAGATGGCAATCAGCCCCAGCATTTT. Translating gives CSARETGKRDGNQPQHF.

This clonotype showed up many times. The CDR3 bases are TGTGCCAGCAGCTCTGCTAGGACTAGGATGGAGACCCAGTACTTC. Its protein product is CASSSARTRMETQYF. The chain combines TRBV5-4 with TRBJ2-5, with 7 positions matching TRBD2. Trimming took 3 bases from V and 5 from J; bases not matched to a gene: 10. Germline loops: CDR1 SGHNT, CDR2 YYREEE (reference sequence). This CDR3 is 15 amino acids long. Complete variable domain (other parts from reference TRBV5-4 and TRBJ2-5): ETGVTQSPTHLIKTRGQQVTLRCSSQSGHNTVSWYQQALGQGPQFIFQYYREEENGRGNFPPRFSGLQFPNYSSELNVNALELDDSALYLCASSSARTRMETQYFGPGTRLLVL.

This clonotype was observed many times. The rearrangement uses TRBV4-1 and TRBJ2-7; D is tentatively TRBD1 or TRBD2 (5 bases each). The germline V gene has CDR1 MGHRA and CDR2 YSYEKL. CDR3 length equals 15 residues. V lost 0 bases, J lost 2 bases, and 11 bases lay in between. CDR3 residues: CASSQDLGEPYEQYF. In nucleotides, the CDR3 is TGCGCCAGCAGCCAAGATTTGGGGGAGCCCTACGAGCAGTACTTC.

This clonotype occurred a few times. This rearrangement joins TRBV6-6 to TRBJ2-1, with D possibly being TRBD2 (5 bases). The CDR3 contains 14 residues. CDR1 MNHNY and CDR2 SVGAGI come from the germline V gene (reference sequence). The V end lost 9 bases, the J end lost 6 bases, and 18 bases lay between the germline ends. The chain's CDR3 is CASTATTPLNEQFF. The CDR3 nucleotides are TGTGCCAGTACCGCGACTACCCCGCTCAATGAGCAGTTCTTC.

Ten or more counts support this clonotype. CDR3 amino acids: CSARDRVSLNTEAFF. For the CDR3, the DNA is TGCAGTGCTAGAGATCGCGTCAGCTTGAACACTGAAGCTTTCTTT. The chain links TRBV20-1 to TRBJ1-1; no reliable D call. Germline loops: CDR1 DFQATT, CDR2 SNEGSKA (reference sequence). Trimming removed 0 bases at V and 0 bases at J, with 11 bases between. CDR3 length: 15 residues.

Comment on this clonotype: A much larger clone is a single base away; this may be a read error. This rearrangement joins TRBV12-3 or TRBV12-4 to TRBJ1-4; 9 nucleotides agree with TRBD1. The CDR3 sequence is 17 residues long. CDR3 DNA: TGTGCCAGCAGTCCCACCCCCTACAGGGGGCGGAATGAAAATCTGTTTTTT. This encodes CASSPTPYRGRNENLFF.

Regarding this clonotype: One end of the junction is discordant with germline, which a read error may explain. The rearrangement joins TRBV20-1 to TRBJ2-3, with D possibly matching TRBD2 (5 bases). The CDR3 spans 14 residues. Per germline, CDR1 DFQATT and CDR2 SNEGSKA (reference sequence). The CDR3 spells CIARDLQAGDTQYF. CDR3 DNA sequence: TGCATTGCTAGAGATCTCCAGGCGGGAGATACGCAGTATTTT.

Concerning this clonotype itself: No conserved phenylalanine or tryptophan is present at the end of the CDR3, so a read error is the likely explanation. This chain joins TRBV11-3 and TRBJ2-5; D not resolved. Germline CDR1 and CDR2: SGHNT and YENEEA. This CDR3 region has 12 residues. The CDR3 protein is CASNLNAPTQYL. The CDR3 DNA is TGTGCCAGCAACTTAAATGCCCCTACCCAGTACTTA.